Below are 7 T cell receptor beta chains sequenced from a single sample in a study of blood T cell repertoires in COVID-19. Assay: immunoSEQ multiplex PCR; the TCRdb copy retains only in-frame clones and omits some. This sample has roughly 100,000 clones, with around 91% found just once. Sequenced: peripheral blood. All receptors come from an elderly woman with acute or convalescent COVID-19.

This chain links TRBV3-1 (or the pseudogene TRBV3-2) with TRBJ2-3; TRBD2 aligns across 7 bases. The CDR3 runs to 16 residues. The trim removed 4 bases at V and 2 bases at J, leaving 9 bases unmatched. Germline CDR1 is LGHDT and CDR2 is YNNKEL (reference sequence). CDR3: CASSPLPGGLTDTQYF. DNA for the CDR3: TGTGCCAGCAGCCCACTTCCGGGGGGTCTCACAGATACGCAGTATTTT.

The gene calls are TRBV5-4 and TRBJ2-6; D is unclear. The CDR3 covers 13 residues. Trimming stripped 7 bases from V and 0 bases from J, with 5 bases between. CDR1 and CDR2 (germline): SGHNT, YYREEE (reference sequence). The DNA for the CDR3 is TGTGCCAGCCGTCCCTCTGGGGCCAACGTCCTGACTTTC. It encodes CASRPSGANVLTF. Full variable domain (outside the CDR3, taken from reference TRBV5-4 and TRBJ2-6): ETGVTQSPTHLIKTRGQQVTLRCSSQSGHNTVSWYQQALGQGPQFIFQYYREEENGRGNFPPRFSGLQFPNYSSELNVNALELDDSALYLCASRPSGANVLTFGAGSRLTVL.

The chain recombines TRBV19 with TRBJ1-5, with D maybe TRBD1 (5 bases). V lost 3 bases, J lost 4 bases, and 13 bases lay in between. The CDR3 spans 15 residues. Looked up from germline, CDR1 is LNHDA and CDR2 is SQIVND (reference sequence). In DNA, the CDR3 is TGTGCCAGTAGTATGGCGGGACGTATTAATCAGCCCCAGCATTTT. Amino acids: CASSMAGRINQPQHF. Full variable domain (remainder filled in from reference TRBV19 and TRBJ1-5): DGGITQSPKYLFRKEGQNVTLSCEQNLNHDAMYWYRQDPGQGLRLIYYSQIVNDFQKGDIAEGYSVSREKKESFPLTVTSAQKNPTAFYLCASSMAGRINQPQHFGDGTRLSIL.

In its sample, this clone was seen once. The chain joins TRBV5-1 to TRBJ1-1; 9 bases fit TRBD1. This CDR3 is built from 16 residues. The V gene end was trimmed by 4 bases and the J gene end by 0 bases; junction bases not matched to a gene: 7. Germline V gene lookup returns CDR1 SGHRS and CDR2 YFSETQ. The CDR3 nucleotides read TGCGCCAGCAGCCGGGTACAGGGGGCTATGAACACTGAAGCTTTCTTT. Amino acid sequence: CASSRVQGAMNTEAFF.

The chain links TRBV6-6 to TRBJ1-1; TRBD1 matches at 11 bases. The ends lost 5 bases at V and 4 bases at J; junction bases unmatched: 9. The CDR3 has 16 residues. The germline CDR1 and CDR2 sequences are MNHNY and SVGAGI (reference sequence). CDR3 in amino acids: CASSLPGQGASTEAFF. DNA of the CDR3: TGTGCCAGCAGTCTTCCAGGACAGGGGGCGAGCACTGAAGCTTTCTTT.

This clone was detected once. The chain employs TRBV4-1 and TRBJ2-5, with 8 bases fitting TRBD1. This CDR3 is built from 15 residues. With V trimmed by 4 bases and J by 3 bases, 7 bases remained unmatched. The germline V gene has CDR1 MGHRA and CDR2 YSYEKL. The CDR3 here is CASSRFGQGKETQYF. CDR3 coding DNA: TGCGCCAGCAGCCGGTTCGGACAGGGTAAAGAGACCCAGTACTTC.

The V and J genes are TRBV10-3 and TRBJ2-1; no definite D call. Germline-derived CDR1 and CDR2 are ENHRY and SYGVKD. The CDR3 sequence is 14 residues long. V was pared by 0 bases and J by 12 bases, with 15 bases between. CDR3 DNA sequence: TGTGCCATCAGTGAGTCGTCGGCAGGTGACCCGCAGTTCTTC. Its protein product is CAISESSAGDPQFF.